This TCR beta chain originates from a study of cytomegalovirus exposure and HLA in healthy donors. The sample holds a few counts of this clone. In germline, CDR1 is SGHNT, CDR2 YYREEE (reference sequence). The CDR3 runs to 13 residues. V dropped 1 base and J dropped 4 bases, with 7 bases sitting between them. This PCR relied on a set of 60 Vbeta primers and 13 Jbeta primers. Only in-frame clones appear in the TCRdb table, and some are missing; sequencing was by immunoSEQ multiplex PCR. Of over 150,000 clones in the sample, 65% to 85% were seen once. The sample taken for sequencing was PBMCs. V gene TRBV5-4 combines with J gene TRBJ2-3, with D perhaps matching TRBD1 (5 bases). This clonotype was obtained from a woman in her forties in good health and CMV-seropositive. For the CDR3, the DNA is TGTGCCAGCAGCTTGACAGGATCAGATACGCAGTATTTT. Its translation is CASSLTGSDTQYF.